Here is one T cell receptor (beta chain) with its context. The antigen it recognizes is unknown. No base quality values were provided; no much bigger clone lies one nucleotide off. The sample originates from a study of shared clonotypes between healthy human individuals (dated by TCRdb to between 2020 and 2021). For the study in its entirety: The cohort comprised a couple of women and a few men aged 18 to 49 years. Per donor, three plates each were used for CD4 naive and CD4 memory, two for CD8 naive, and one for CD8 memory. The study deeply sequenced blood TCR repertoires of about 5 healthy adults to estimate repertoire size and the extent of clonotype sharing between individuals. To increase sequencing depth and limit assay-specific biases, different laboratories used diverse techniques to prepare libraries and sequence TCR repertoires. Leukapheresis yielded between about 0.94 and 8.9 billion PBMCs per donor.

TCR CDR3 regions were amplified from genomic DNA by multiplex PCR using the deep immunoSEQ assay. Extracted genomic DNA from each cell subset was spread evenly across all wells of several immunoSEQ 96-well plates, with each plate serving as a replicate. For sorted subsets, 150 to 200 ng genomic DNA, equal to tens of thousands of T cell genomes, was loaded into each replicate PCR. Purified libraries were measured with a Qubit 3.0 fluorometer, size-checked on a Bioanalyzer 2100, and measured again with the KAPA Library Quantification kit. Every immunoSEQ 96-well plate was sequenced on a separate single-read 150-cycle Illumina NextSeq 550 flow cell. On the authors' methods: Because the immunoSEQ output held only junctional sequences and lacked quality scores, the filtering could not match the filtering applied to full-length reads. To assign V/J genes and CDR3, sequences were annotated using PyIR, a Python wrapper for IgBLAST v1.9, with IMGT germline references. Any read was removed if the V/J assignment was weak (E-value above 1e-6), the CDR3 was missing, or the read contained stop codons, out-of-frame junctions, or ambiguous translated residues. V3J clonotypes were defined by identical inferred V gene, J gene, and CDR3 amino acid sequence. To compute the percentage overlap between repertoires, the number of shared unique clonotypes was divided by the size of the smaller repertoire. RTK rarefaction, the Chao1 estimator, and Recon v2.1 estimates of unobserved clonotypes were used to assess repertoire richness. Generation probabilities were computed with OLGA for all TCRbeta clonotypes obtained by the gDNA method from four donors. Entries here come from immuneACCESS through TCRdb and include only in-frame sequences with V and J called. Some clones fail to appear in such tables; in the studies checked, an unresolved V gene covers under half of the shortfall, and the cause of the remainder is unknown. V and J calls and clone size are as listed in that table; D and trimming were resolved from the DNA. Within this sample are 1,400,000 or so clones, with around 98.5% of them counted one time only. The ten most abundant clones make up under 0.45% of the sample.

The donors were healthy, HIV-negative adults with no recently reported acute infections or vaccinations. Only Caucasian adults living in Nashville, Tennessee, USA were represented among the donors. CD4+ T cells were enriched through magnetic negative selection, after which naive cells were positively selected on CD45RA and the remaining negative fraction served as the memory subset. After blood collection by leukapheresis, PBMCs were isolated using Ficoll-Histopaque density gradient centrifugation and then cryopreserved in the vapor phase of liquid nitrogen. Purity and quantity of every magnetically sorted T cell population were checked by analytical flow cytometry. From each sorted fraction, genomic DNA was isolated and quantified by UV absorbance on a Nanodrop 2000c. Trimming leaves V shorter by 0 bases and J shorter by 8 bases, with the junction holding 15 bases beyond the gene matches. The CDR3 spans 17 residues, from the cysteine through the phenylalanine. CDR3 DNA only is kept here, 51 bases in frame from base 1. In the germline V gene, CDR1 corresponds to SGDLS and CDR2 to YYNGEE.

Study-level results and caveats: Because the study included only a small number of donors, the genetic and exposure-history diversity represented was limited. When four donors were compared, the shared fraction of clonotypes was about 5% for naive CD4, less than 4% for naive CD8, 2.3% for memory CD4, and 0.3% to 0.5% for memory CD8. Compared with non-shared clonotypes, the clonotypes found in all four sorted-subset donors had higher generation probabilities. Sampling was restricted to blood, and TCR repertoires in tissues likely differ from the TCR repertoires found in blood. Incomplete sequencing was indicated by rarefaction of sorted-subset datasets, despite the large sequencing depth. Naive subsets generally had larger estimated clonotype richness than memory subsets. Based on pairwise subsampling, the degree of clonotype sharing among donors was expected to be affected by sequencing depth.

The specimen was naive CD4+ T cells sorted from blood. This specimen's cell subset or site label, per the study, means: CD45RA+ positively selected. Recombination connected TRBV9 to TRBJ1-2; TRBD1 aligns with 8 central bases. This TCR was recovered from a young man in good health. The sequence in DNA is TGTGCCAGCAGCGTAGAGGGCTGGACAGGGCGCGCGCGAGGCTACACCTTC. The encoded protein is CASSVEGWTGRARGYTF.